This T cell receptor (beta chain) was sequenced for a study of T cell repertoires in cytomegalovirus infection. For the study at large: Indicated by public TCR beta signatures were CMV infection and matching HLA type.

Each CDR3 protein gets one entry after TCRdb re-called the reads with MiXCR. The sample has about 500,000 distinct CDR3 sequences, 30% to 40% seen once. V dropped 10 bases and J dropped 1 base, with 17 bases sitting between them. The CDR3 totals 14 residues. The germline gives CDR1 SGHTA, CDR2 FQGNSA. Study observations and caveats: Across the ex vivo response, the dominant clonotypes were HLA-C-restricted CMV-specific TCR beta clonotypes.

This clonotype was observed at least ten times. Its antigen is not identified. This sequence was found in a human donor in good health (CMV status not recorded). Some clones in this sample may be carry-over from other donors' samples. The chain has TRBV7-2 and TRBJ2-7; tentative D call: TRBD2 (5 bases). The material sequenced was cultured PBMCs, taken from culture after CMV antigen stimulation. The DNA of the CDR3 is TGTGCCACTAGGACGGACTCGAATTCCTACGAGCAGTACTTC. Translated, it gives CATRTDSNSYEQYF.